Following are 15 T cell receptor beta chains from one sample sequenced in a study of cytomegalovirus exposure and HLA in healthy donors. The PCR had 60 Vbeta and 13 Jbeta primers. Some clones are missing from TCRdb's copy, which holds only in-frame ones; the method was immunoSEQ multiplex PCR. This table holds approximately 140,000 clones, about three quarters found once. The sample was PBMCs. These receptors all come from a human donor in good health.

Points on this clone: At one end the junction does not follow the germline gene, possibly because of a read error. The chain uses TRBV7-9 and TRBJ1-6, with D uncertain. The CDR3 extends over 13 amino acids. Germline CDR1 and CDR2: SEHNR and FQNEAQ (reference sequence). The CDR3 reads CSSTPTLRSPLHF. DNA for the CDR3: TGTTCCAGCACCCCCACCCTACGTTCACCCCTCCACTTT.

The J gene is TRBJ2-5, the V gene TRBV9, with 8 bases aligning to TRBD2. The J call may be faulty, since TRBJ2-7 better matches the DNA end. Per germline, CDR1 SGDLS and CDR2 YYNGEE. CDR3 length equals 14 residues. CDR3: CASSPPGGNYEQYF. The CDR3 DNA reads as TGTGCCAGCAGCCCCCCGGGAGGGAACTACGAGCAGTACTTC.

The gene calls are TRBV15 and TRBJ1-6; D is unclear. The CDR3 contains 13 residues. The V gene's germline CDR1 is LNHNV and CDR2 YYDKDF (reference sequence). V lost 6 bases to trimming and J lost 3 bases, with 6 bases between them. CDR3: CATRSLYNSPLHF. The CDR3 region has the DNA TGTGCCACCAGATCCCTCTATAATTCACCCCTCCACTTT.

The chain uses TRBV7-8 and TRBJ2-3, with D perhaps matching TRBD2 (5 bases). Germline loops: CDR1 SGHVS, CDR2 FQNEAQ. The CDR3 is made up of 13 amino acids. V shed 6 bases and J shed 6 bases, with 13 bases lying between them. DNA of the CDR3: TGTGCCAGCAGTCCCGGGCGGGTGGATACGCAGTATTTT. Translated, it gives CASSPGRVDTQYF.

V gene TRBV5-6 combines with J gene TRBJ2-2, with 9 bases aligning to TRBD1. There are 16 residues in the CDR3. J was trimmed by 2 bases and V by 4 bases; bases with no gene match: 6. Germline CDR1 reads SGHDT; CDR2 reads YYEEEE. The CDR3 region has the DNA TGTGCCAGCAGCCGAAGGACAGGGGCAAACACCGGGGAGCTGTTTTTT. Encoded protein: CASSRRTGANTGELFF.

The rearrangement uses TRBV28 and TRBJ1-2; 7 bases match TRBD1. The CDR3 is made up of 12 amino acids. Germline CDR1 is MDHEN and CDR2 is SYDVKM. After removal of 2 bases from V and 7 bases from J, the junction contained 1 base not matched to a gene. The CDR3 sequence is CASSLQGGGYTF. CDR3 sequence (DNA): TGTGCCAGCAGTTTACAGGGGGGTGGCTACACCTTC.

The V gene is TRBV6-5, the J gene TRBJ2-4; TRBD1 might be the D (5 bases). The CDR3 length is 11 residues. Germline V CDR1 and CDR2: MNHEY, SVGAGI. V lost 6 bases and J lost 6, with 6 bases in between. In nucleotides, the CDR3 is TGTGCCAGCAGCAGGGCAAACATTCAGTACTTC. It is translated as CASSRANIQYF.

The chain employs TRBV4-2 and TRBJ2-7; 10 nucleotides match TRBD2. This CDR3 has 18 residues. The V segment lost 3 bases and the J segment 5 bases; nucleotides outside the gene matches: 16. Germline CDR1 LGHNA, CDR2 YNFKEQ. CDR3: CASSQRSPLLAGVNEQYF. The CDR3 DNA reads TGTGCCAGCAGCCAGAGATCCCCCCTGCTAGCGGGAGTCAACGAGCAGTACTTC.

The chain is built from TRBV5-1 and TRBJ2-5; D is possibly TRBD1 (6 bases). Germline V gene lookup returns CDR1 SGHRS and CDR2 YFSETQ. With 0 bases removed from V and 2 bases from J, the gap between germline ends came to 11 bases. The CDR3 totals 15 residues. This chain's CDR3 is CASSLGAGAQETQYF. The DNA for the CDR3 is TGCGCCAGCAGCTTGGGTGCAGGGGCTCAAGAGACCCAGTACTTC.

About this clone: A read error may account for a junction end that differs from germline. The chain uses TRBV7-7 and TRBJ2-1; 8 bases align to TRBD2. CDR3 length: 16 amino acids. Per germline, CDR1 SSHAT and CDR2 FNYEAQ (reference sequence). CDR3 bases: TGTGCTAGCAGCTTAGGGACCGCGGGGGGCTACAATGAGCAGTTCTTC. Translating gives CASSLGTAGGYNEQFF.

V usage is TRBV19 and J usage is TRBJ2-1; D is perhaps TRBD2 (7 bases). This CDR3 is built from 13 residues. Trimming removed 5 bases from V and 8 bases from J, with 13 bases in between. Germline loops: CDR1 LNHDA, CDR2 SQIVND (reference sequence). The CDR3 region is CASSARGRDEQFF. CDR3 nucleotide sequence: TGTGCCAGTAGTGCGAGGGGGAGGGATGAGCAGTTCTTC.

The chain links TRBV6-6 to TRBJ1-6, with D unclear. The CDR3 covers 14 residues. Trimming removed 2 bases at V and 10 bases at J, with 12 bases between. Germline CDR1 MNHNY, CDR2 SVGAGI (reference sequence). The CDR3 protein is CASSYEPRGSPLHF. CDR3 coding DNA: TGTGCCAGCAGTTACGAACCGCGAGGGTCACCCCTCCACTTT.

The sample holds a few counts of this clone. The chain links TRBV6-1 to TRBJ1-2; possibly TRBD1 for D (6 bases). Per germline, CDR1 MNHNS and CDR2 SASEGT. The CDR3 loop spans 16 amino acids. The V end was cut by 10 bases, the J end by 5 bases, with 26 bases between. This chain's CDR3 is CATREGGLGERYGYTF. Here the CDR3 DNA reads TGTGCCACCAGAGAAGGGGGGCTGGGAGAGCGATATGGCTACACCTTC.

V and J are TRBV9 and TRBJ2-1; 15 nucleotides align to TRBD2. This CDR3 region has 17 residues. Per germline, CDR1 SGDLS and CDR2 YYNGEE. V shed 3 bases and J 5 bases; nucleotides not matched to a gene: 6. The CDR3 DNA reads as TGTGCCAGCAGCGCCGGACTAGCGGGAGGGCCCCACAATGAGCAGTTCTTC. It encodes CASSAGLAGGPHNEQFF.

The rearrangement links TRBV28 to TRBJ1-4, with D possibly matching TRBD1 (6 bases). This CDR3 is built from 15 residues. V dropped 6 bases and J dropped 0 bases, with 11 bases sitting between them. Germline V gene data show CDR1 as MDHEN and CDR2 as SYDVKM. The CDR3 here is CASSQDSSTNEKLFF. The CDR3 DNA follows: TGTGCCAGCAGCCAGGACAGTTCAACTAATGAAAAACTGTTTTTT.